This T cell receptor (beta chain) was obtained from a study of OX40 agonist ivuxolimab in advanced cancers. Overall study context: Ivuxolimab, an antibody acting as an agonist of OX40 (CD134), was used to treat patients. Ivuxolimab, which patients received intravenously every 2 weeks, was dosed at 0.01 to 10 mg/kg. Study-level findings and limits: At 0.1 to 3.0 mg/kg, CD4+ and CD8+ blood T cells expanded clonally by week 6. Fewer expanded clones were found on average in CD4+ than in CD8+ T cells.

Trimming removed 4 bases at V and 5 bases at J, with 12 bases between. Germline-derived CDR1 and CDR2 are MNHEY and SVGAGI. The length of the CDR3 is 13 residues. Sequenced by immunoSEQ multiplex PCR; TCRdb stores in-frame clones only, minus some. The repertoire holds approximately 10,000 clones, roughly 90% seen once, with roughly 15% in the top ten. Points on this clone: The antigen remains unidentified.

The specimen was CD4+ or CD8+ T cells sorted from blood, collected in a trial of the OX40 agonist ivuxolimab. V is TRBV6-5 and J is TRBJ2-7; D possibly uses TRBD1 or TRBD2 (5 bases each). The origin of this receptor is an adult with an advanced solid tumor such as melanoma, head and neck, liver or kidney cancer. CDR3 residues: CASSSNQGDEQYF. The CDR3 DNA follows: TGTGCCAGCAGTTCGAACCAGGGAGACGAGCAGTACTTC.